The 29 T cell receptor beta chains below were found in one sample sequenced in a study of shared clonotypes between healthy human individuals. Here immunoSEQ multiplex PCR was the method, and the copy in TCRdb shows in-frame clones only, minus some. Here the sample spans approximately 500,000 clones, about 95% being singletons. The sample comprised naive CD4+ T cells sorted from blood. The subset: CD45RA+ positively selected. These receptors were collected from a woman aged 30 to 39 in good health.

The chain carries TRBV28 and TRBJ2-7, with TRBD1 matching 9 bases. Trimming cost V 8 bases and J 4 bases; bases outside gene matches: 9. Germline CDR1 MDHEN, CDR2 SYDVKM. CDR3 length equals 14 residues. CDR3 sequence reads: CASGPGQGRYEQYF. The CDR3 bases are TGTGCCAGCGGACCGGGACAGGGTAGGTACGAGCAGTACTTC. Full variable domain (outside the CDR3, taken from reference TRBV28 and TRBJ2-7): DVKVTQSSRYLVKRTGEKVFLECVQDMDHENMFWYRQDPGLGLRLIYFSYDVKMKEKGDIPEGYSVSREKKERFSLILESASTNQTSMYLCASGPGQGRYEQYFGPGTRLTVT.

The V call is TRBV5-1, the J call TRBJ1-1; the D is unclear. This CDR3 has 14 residues. Per germline, CDR1 SGHRS and CDR2 YFSETQ. Trimming removed 6 bases from V and 1 base from J, with 13 bases in between. The CDR3 reads CASTKTEENTEAFF. CDR3 DNA sequence: TGCGCCAGCACCAAGACGGAGGAGAACACTGAAGCTTTCTTT.

This chain links TRBV7-9 with TRBJ1-1; D ambiguous. Trimming stripped 1 base from V and 0 bases from J, with 12 bases between. CDR3 length: 16 residues. Looked up from germline, CDR1 is SEHNR and CDR2 is FQNEAQ (reference sequence). The CDR3 loop reads CASSLGLGSMNTEAFF. CDR3 in DNA: TGTGCCAGCAGCTTAGGACTGGGGTCAATGAACACTGAAGCTTTCTTT.

The gene calls are TRBV7-3 and TRBJ1-1; no reliable D call. Deletions cut 5 bases from V and 6 bases from J, with 16 bases between. This CDR3 has 14 amino acids. Germline loops: CDR1 SGHTA, CDR2 FQGTGA. The CDR3 DNA follows: TGTGCCAGCAGCCTATACCCGACTAATCCTGAAGCTTTCTTT. Translated: CASSLYPTNPEAFF.

This chain connects TRBV9 to TRBJ2-7, with D possibly being TRBD1 (5 bases). Trimming pared 4 bases from V and 5 bases from J, leaving 16 bases between. The CDR3 length is 14 residues. CDR1 and CDR2 from the germline V gene are SGDLS and YYNGEE. This CDR3 reads CASSPRQGLDEQYF. The CDR3, as DNA: TGTGCCAGCAGCCCGAGGCAGGGTTTGGACGAGCAGTACTTC.

About this clone: This same CDR3 is encoded by further DNA sequences in the sample. The J gene is TRBJ1-1, the V gene TRBV28; D possibly corresponds to TRBD1 (5 bases). This CDR3 is 12 amino acids long. CDR1 and CDR2 (germline): MDHEN, SYDVKM. The V gene lost 9 bases and the J gene lost 4 bases, with 12 bases spanning the gap. The CDR3 sequence: CASRTGGTEAFF. CDR3 DNA sequence: TGTGCCAGTCGAACAGGAGGCACTGAAGCTTTCTTT.

CDR3 nucleotide sequence: TGTGCCAGCAGTGAAGAAGGGGGCTCGGGCTATGGCTACACCTTC. Translating gives CASSEEGGSGYGYTF. The rearrangement joins TRBV6-1 to TRBJ1-2; 7 bases match TRBD1. The CDR3 totals 15 residues. Germline CDR1 reads MNHNS; CDR2 reads SASEGT. Trimming removed 1 base from V and 4 bases from J; junction bases left unmatched: 6.

The chain is built from TRBV18 and TRBJ1-4; 8 bases are a match to TRBD1. Losses at the gene ends were 2 bases for V and 7 bases for J; bases not matched to a gene: 6. CDR1 is KGHSH, CDR2 LQKENI, per germline. This CDR3 has 15 residues. CDR3 in amino acids: CASSPATGVREKLFF. The CDR3 nucleotides are TGTGCCAGCTCACCAGCGACAGGGGTGCGTGAAAAACTGTTTTTT.

The V call is TRBV5-4, the J call TRBJ2-1, with 8 bases identical to TRBD2. The CDR3 has 13 amino acids. Losses at the gene ends were 1 base for V and 10 bases for J; bases not matched to a gene: 4. Germline lookup yields CDR1 SGHNT and CDR2 YYREEE (reference sequence). CDR3 nucleotide sequence: TGTGCCAGCAGCTTGATAATAGCGGGAGAGCAGTTCTTC. It specifies CASSLIIAGEQFF. Filled out from reference TRBV5-4 and TRBJ2-1, the complete variable domain reads ETGVTQSPTHLIKTRGQQVTLRCSSQSGHNTVSWYQQALGQGPQFIFQYYREEENGRGNFPPRFSGLQFPNYSSELNVNALELDDSALYLCASSLIIAGEQFFGPGTRLTVL.

This chain links TRBV19 with TRBJ2-1, with D unclear. Looked up from germline, CDR1 is LNHDA and CDR2 is SQIVND (reference sequence). Trimming shortened V by 0 bases and J by 13 bases, and 13 bases separated the two germline ends. The CDR3 is 13 residues long. CDR3 residues: CASSIDRRFGQFF. The CDR3 DNA reads TGTGCCAGTAGTATAGATCGTAGGTTCGGCCAGTTCTTC.

This clone was picked up one time. The chain carries TRBV6-1 and TRBJ1-2, with D unclear. This CDR3 region has 13 residues. The V end was cut by 2 bases, the J end by 3 bases, with 7 bases between. Germline V gene lookup returns CDR1 MNHNS and CDR2 SASEGT. In DNA form, the CDR3 reads TGTGCCAGCAGTGAACTGATCGACTATGGCTACACCTTC. Its translation is CASSELIDYGYTF.

In its sample, this clone was seen once. The V and J genes are TRBV18 and TRBJ2-7, with D possibly being TRBD1 or TRBD2 (6 bases each). Germline CDR1 is KGHSH and CDR2 is LQKENI. V was trimmed by 7 bases and J by 5 bases, leaving 15 bases between them. This CDR3 has 13 residues. The CDR3 spells CASLAGGEDEQYF. DNA for the CDR3: TGTGCCAGCTTAGCCGGGGGCGAGGACGAGCAGTACTTC.

The chain has TRBV5-1 and TRBJ2-2; D call uncertain. Per germline, CDR1 SGHRS and CDR2 YFSETQ. V lost 0 bases, J lost 2 bases, and 8 bases lay in between. The CDR3 runs to 15 residues. CDR3 in amino acids: CASSLGDFNTGELFF. The CDR3 DNA is TGCGCCAGCAGCTTGGGAGACTTTAACACCGGGGAGCTGTTTTTT.

This chain links TRBV15 with TRBJ2-5; tentative D call: TRBD2 (6 bases). This CDR3 has 15 residues. The ends were cut back, 1 base at V and 1 base at J, with 10 bases in the middle. Per the germline V gene, CDR1 is LNHNV and CDR2 is YYDKDF (reference sequence). CDR3 coding DNA: TGTGCCACCAGCAGAGTGGTCGGGGGCCAAGAGACCCAGTACTTC. Translation gives CATSRVVGGQETQYF.

The V call is TRBV4-2, the J call TRBJ1-3; D is possibly TRBD1 (5 bases). The CDR3 extends over 15 amino acids. V lost 6 bases to trimming and J lost 2 bases, with 14 bases between them. CDR1 is LGHNA, CDR2 YNFKEQ, per germline. Written as DNA, the CDR3 is TGTGCCAGCAGGACATCAGGGACTGCTGGAAACACCATATATTTT. Encoded protein: CASRTSGTAGNTIYF.

V usage is TRBV19 and J usage is TRBJ2-3; D unclear. The CDR3 spans 13 residues. The V end lost 6 bases, the J end lost 2 bases, and 9 bases lay between the germline ends. Germline-derived CDR1 and CDR2 are LNHDA and SQIVND (reference sequence). The CDR3 DNA reads as TGTGCCAGTAGGGGAATTCCCACAGATACGCAGTATTTT. Residues: CASRGIPTDTQYF.

J is TRBJ2-3 and V is TRBV9; no reliable D call. Trimming removed 1 base from V and 5 bases from J, with 5 bases in between. The CDR3 has 12 residues. Germline V CDR1 and CDR2: SGDLS, YYNGEE. CDR3 sequence (DNA): TGTGCCAGCAGCGTACATGGAGATACGCAGTATTTT. Protein product: CASSVHGDTQYF. Using reference TRBV9 and TRBJ2-3 for the parts outside the CDR3, the full variable domain is DSGVTQTPKHLITATGQRVTLRCSPRSGDLSVYWYQQSLDQGLQFLIQYYNGEERAKGNILERFSAQQFPDLHSELNLSSLELGDSALYFCASSVHGDTQYFGPGTRLTVL.

This clone was detected only once. This rearrangement joins TRBV7-9 to TRBJ2-5, with 10 bases fitting TRBD2. Unmatched junction bases numbered 11, after V lost 7 bases and J lost 0 bases. The CDR3 covers 17 residues. CDR1 is SEHNR and CDR2 is FQNEAQ in the germline V gene (reference sequence). The CDR3 protein is CASTTLYTSGNQETQYF. Written as DNA, the CDR3 is TGTGCCAGCACCACCCTTTATACTAGCGGGAACCAAGAGACCCAGTACTTC.

The rearrangement uses TRBV28 and TRBJ2-3, with TRBD1 matching 7 bases. Germline V CDR1 and CDR2: MDHEN, SYDVKM. This CDR3 contains 11 residues. Trimming at V came to 6 bases and at J to 10 bases, leaving 4 bases not matched to a gene. The chain's CDR3 is CASRQGDAQYF. In DNA, the CDR3 is TGTGCCAGCAGGCAGGGGGATGCGCAGTATTTT.

Concerning this clone: This specimen includes other DNA sequences encoding the same CDR3. V is TRBV4-1 and J is TRBJ1-5, with TRBD1 matching 7 bases. V lost 3 bases to trimming and J lost 0 bases; unmatched junction nucleotides: 5. Germline V gene lookup returns CDR1 MGHRA and CDR2 YSYEKL. The CDR3 consists of 16 residues. The CDR3 protein is CASSQGTAYSNQPQHF. The CDR3 region has the DNA TGCGCCAGCAGCCAGGGGACAGCTTATAGCAATCAGCCCCAGCATTTT.

The CDR3 coding sequence is TGTGCCAGCAGCTTATTCACTAGACAGGGTCTGGATCAGCCCCAGCATTTT. As protein: CASSLFTRQGLDQPQHF. The chain is built from TRBV7-8 and TRBJ1-5, with 7 bases lining up with TRBD1. Trimming cost V 2 bases and J 5 bases; bases outside gene matches: 12. Germline values: CDR1 SGHVS, CDR2 FQNEAQ. The CDR3 is made up of 17 amino acids.

V gene TRBV30 combines with J gene TRBJ1-5; TRBD1 matches 8 bases. With 5 bases clipped from V and 7 bases from J, the junction kept 10 bases outside the gene matches. The germline CDR1 and CDR2 sequences are GTSNPN and SVGIG (reference sequence). The CDR3 spans 14 residues. The CDR3 loop reads CAWSRQGSGQPQHF. The CDR3 nucleotides are TGTGCCTGGTCTCGACAGGGGTCGGGACAGCCCCAGCATTTT.

J is TRBJ2-2 and V is TRBV9; 7 nucleotides align to TRBD1. The CDR3 loop spans 16 amino acids. J was trimmed by 2 bases and V by 2 bases; bases with no gene match: 6. Germline V CDR1 and CDR2: SGDLS, YYNGEE. The CDR3 protein is CASSVRQGINTGELFF. The CDR3 DNA is TGTGCCAGCAGCGTTCGACAGGGCATAAACACCGGGGAGCTGTTTTTT.

This clone was found once. The rearrangement uses TRBV6-1 and TRBJ1-2; D gene ambiguous. The CDR3 runs 13 residues. The germline CDR1 and CDR2 sequences are MNHNS and SASEGT. The ends were cut back, 0 bases at V and 8 bases at J, with 10 bases in the middle. This CDR3 is CASSEAGAGGYTF. The CDR3 nucleotides are TGTGCCAGCAGTGAAGCTGGTGCGGGAGGCTACACCTTC.

V and J are TRBV29-1 and TRBJ2-3, with D possibly matching TRBD1 (6 bases). Germline V CDR1 and CDR2: SQVTM, ANQGSEA. V was trimmed by 6 bases and J by 2 bases, leaving 18 bases between them. The CDR3 is made up of 15 amino acids. DNA of the CDR3: TGCAGCGTCCTACAGGGTGCCCTAATCACAGATACGCAGTATTTT. It specifies CSVLQGALITDTQYF.

The genes are TRBV19 and TRBJ2-7; possible D gene TRBD1, 6 bases. V lost 6 bases to trimming and J lost 5 bases, with 11 bases between them. CDR1 LNHDA and CDR2 SQIVND come from the germline V gene (reference sequence). The CDR3 consists of 12 residues. CDR3 sequence: CASSTQGDEQYF. The CDR3 bases are TGTGCCAGTAGCACACAGGGCGACGAGCAGTACTTC.

This clone was detected only a few times. The chain joins TRBV6-6 to TRBJ2-7; the match to TRBD2 covers 8 bases. The length of the CDR3 is 14 residues. With V trimmed by 10 bases and J by 7 bases, 15 bases remained unmatched. Germline CDR1 and CDR2: MNHNY and SVGAGI (reference sequence). In DNA, the CDR3 is TGTGCCACCACACCCACTAGCGGCCCAGGGGAGCAGTACTTC. It encodes CATTPTSGPGEQYF.

The J gene is TRBJ1-6, the V gene TRBV27; D is unclear. Germline loops: CDR1 MNHEY, CDR2 SMNVEV (reference sequence). V was trimmed by 6 bases and J by 5 bases, leaving 14 bases between them. There are 15 residues in the CDR3. CDR3 in DNA: TGTGCCAGCAGAGGGCCTCGGCTGGATAATTCACCCCTCCACTTT. Its translation is CASRGPRLDNSPLHF.

The V gene is TRBV6-1, the J gene TRBJ2-6, with D uncertain. V was cut by 6 bases and J by 0 bases, with 15 bases left in between. The CDR3 has 17 amino acids. Germline V CDR1 and CDR2: MNHNS, SASEGT. The CDR3 DNA reads TGTGCCAGCAGGGAAAGGGCCCAAAGCTCTGGGGCCAACGTCCTGACTTTC. This translates into CASRERAQSSGANVLTF.